The 9 T cell receptor beta chains below all came from one sample that was sequenced in a study of Ad26.COV2.S vaccination and SARS-CoV-2 variants. Treatment in this sample: about 20 received Ad26.COV2.S at low or high dose, single or two shots; 5 received placebo; per-sample allocation not given. On day 63 after the first injection, vaccine and placebo recipients gave samples. Profiled with immunoSEQ multiplex PCR; TCRdb holds only in-frame clones, not every one. The sample lists 400,000 to 450,000 clones; 80% to 95% were seen once. Sequences were derived from peripheral blood, sampled in a trial of Ad26.COV2.S vaccine versus placebo. The receptors come from a person between 18 and 65 years old who received the Ad26.COV2.S COVID-19 vaccine or a placebo.

The gene calls are TRBV6-5 and TRBJ1-2; tentative D call: TRBD1 (6 bases). In germline, CDR1 is MNHEY, CDR2 SVGAGI. This CDR3 spans 13 amino acids. Trimming took 4 bases from V and 5 from J, leaving 11 bases between them. CDR3 protein: CASSSGGRYGYTF. DNA of the CDR3: TGTGCCAGCAGTTCCGGGGGGCGTTATGGCTACACCTTC.

V and J are TRBV3-1 (or the pseudogene TRBV3-2) and TRBJ2-7; TRBD1 or TRBD2 may be the D gene (5 bases each). Trimming cost V 5 bases and J 6 bases, with 17 bases left between them. The CDR3 is 14 residues long. The germline V gene encodes CDR1 LGHDT and CDR2 YNNKEL (reference sequence). CDR3 sequence reads: CASSERSGAPEQYF. Written as DNA, the CDR3 is TGTGCCAGCAGCGAAAGGTCCGGGGCCCCCGAGCAGTACTTC.

The chain uses TRBV7-9 and TRBJ2-7; D is unclear. Trimming stripped 6 bases from V and 3 bases from J, with 9 bases between. The CDR3 is 12 amino acids. Germline V CDR1 and CDR2: SEHNR, FQNEAQ (reference sequence). CDR3 sequence (DNA): TGTGCCAGCAGTCGAATATTCTACGAGCAGTACTTC. Residues: CASSRIFYEQYF.

V is TRBV7-9 and J is TRBJ2-1; 9 positions agree with TRBD2. The CDR3 length is 14 residues. The V gene end was trimmed by 4 bases and the J gene end by 8 bases; junction bases not matched to a gene: 6. Germline values: CDR1 SEHNR, CDR2 FQNEAQ (reference sequence). The CDR3 sequence is CASSYSGRIDEQFF. The CDR3 DNA is TGTGCCAGCAGCTATAGCGGGAGAATTGATGAGCAGTTCTTC.

The chain has TRBV29-1 and TRBJ1-1; D perhaps matches TRBD1 (6 bases). The germline V gene encodes CDR1 SQVTM and CDR2 ANQGSEA. V dropped 5 bases and J dropped 7 bases, with 14 bases sitting between them. This CDR3 region has 12 residues. CDR3 region: CSVKGGDFEAFF. CDR3 DNA: TGCAGCGTTAAGGGGGGAGACTTTGAAGCTTTCTTT.

In regard to this clone: Other nucleotide sequences from this sample produce the same CDR3. J is TRBJ2-7 and V is TRBV20-1, with TRBD2 matching over 7 bases. V gave up 5 bases and J gave up 2 bases; unmatched junction bases: 0. The CDR3 is 11 residues long. Germline V gene sequence: CDR1 DFQATT, CDR2 SNEGSKA (reference sequence). CDR3 sequence (DNA): TGCAGTGCTGGACTAGCCTACGAGCAGTACTTC. It specifies CSAGLAYEQYF.

This clone was seen a handful of times. The chain is built from TRBV28 and TRBJ1-5; no firm D call. CDR1 and CDR2 from the germline V gene are MDHEN and SYDVKM. V lost 3 bases and J lost 4, with 13 bases in between. The CDR3 totals 15 residues. The CDR3 DNA follows: TGTGCCAGCAGTTTGCCAACCCCGGGGAATCAGCCCCAGCATTTT. This codes for CASSLPTPGNQPQHF.

This clone was seen a few times. The chain has TRBV11-2 and TRBJ2-7, with D tentatively TRBD1 (5 bases). Trimming stripped 3 bases from V and 4 bases from J, with 16 bases between. From germline, CDR1 is SGHAT and CDR2 FQNNGV. CDR3 length equals 15 residues. The CDR3 sequence: CASSLGQFSTYEQYF. In DNA, the CDR3 is TGTGCCAGCAGCTTGGGGCAGTTCTCAACTTACGAGCAGTACTTC.

This chain joins TRBV18 and TRBJ2-3; 10 nucleotides agree with TRBD1. Germline V lookup: CDR1 KGHSH, CDR2 LQKENI. Unmatched junction bases numbered 3, after V lost 3 bases and J lost 0 bases. The length of the CDR3 is 16 residues. The CDR3 DNA sequence: TGTGCCAGCTCACCTATGGGACAGGGGAGCACAGATACGCAGTATTTT. Residues: CASSPMGQGSTDTQYF.